These 5 T cell receptor beta chains share one sample of origin, sequenced in a study of T cell repertoires in cytomegalovirus infection. TCRdb reanalysed the reads using MiXCR and keeps one entry per CDR3 protein. In the table there are 200,000 or so distinct CDR3 sequences, less than 50% of which are singletons. These TCRs are of unknown antigen specificity. Sequenced here: CD8+ T cells from cultured PBMCs, sampled from culture after CMV antigen stimulation. All receptors come from a human donor in good health (CMV status not recorded). Some clones in this sample may be carry-over from other donors' samples.

The chain uses TRBV12-3 or TRBV12-4 and TRBJ2-7; the D is unclear. The CDR3 loop spans 14 amino acids. Trimming took off 4 bases at V and 0 bases at J, with 10 bases between the two ends. In nucleotides, the CDR3 is TGTGCCAGCAGTTCCCCGGAGAGCTCCTACGAGCAGTACTTC. This gives the protein CASSSPESSYEQYF.

This clonotype occurred a few times. CDR3 loop: CAISEPNTRTSADTQYF. As DNA, the CDR3 is TGTGCCATCAGTGAGCCAAATACACGGACTAGCGCAGATACGCAGTATTTT. The chain couples TRBV10-3 to TRBJ2-3; 9 positions match TRBD2. Trimming cost V 2 bases and J 4 bases; bases outside gene matches: 10. Germline assignment: CDR1 ENHRY and CDR2 SYGVKD. The CDR3 covers 17 residues.

This clonotype has a handful of counts. The V and J genes are TRBV20-1 and TRBJ1-1; D not certain. CDR3 length equals 15 residues. Germline loops: CDR1 DFQATT, CDR2 SNEGSKA (reference sequence). Trimming left V 2 bases short and J 1 base short, with 14 bases between. CDR3 amino acids: CSARPNDKKNTEAFF. CDR3 sequence (DNA): TGCAGTGCTAGACCTAATGACAAGAAGAACACTGAAGCTTTCTTT.

Concerning this clonotype: A much bigger clone sits one base away, suggesting this may be a read error. This sequence joins TRBV2 and TRBJ1-2, with 7 positions matching TRBD1. From germline, CDR1 is SNHLY and CDR2 FYNNEI. The CDR3 totals 11 residues. The CDR3 here is CARQGIYAYTF. The CDR3 nucleotides are TGTGCCAGACAGGGGATCTATGCCTACACCTTC.

The genes are TRBV12-3 or TRBV12-4 and TRBJ2-3; D gene unclear. V shed 5 bases and J shed 6 bases, with 9 bases lying between them. The CDR3 spans 12 residues. CDR3 DNA: TGTGCCAGCAGTCTAGATCAGGATACGCAGTATTTT. This sequence encodes CASSLDQDTQYF.